The 26 T cell receptor beta chains given below trace back to one sample, sequenced in a study of blood T cell repertoires in COVID-19. The protocol was immunoSEQ multiplex PCR, while the TCRdb copy is restricted to in-frame clones and leaves out a portion. The sample has about 160,000 clones; under 85% are singletons. Sample: peripheral blood. The origin of the receptors is a man between 65 and 79 years old with acute or convalescent COVID-19.

This clone occurred once. The chain joins TRBV3-1 (or the pseudogene TRBV3-2) to TRBJ2-2; possibly TRBD1 for D (5 bases). V lost 1 base to trimming and J lost 5 bases, with 20 bases between them. This CDR3 contains 18 residues. Germline assignment: CDR1 LGHDT and CDR2 YNNKEL (reference sequence). The CDR3 region is CASSQVRGMNRKTGELFF. The CDR3 nucleotides are TGTGCCAGCAGCCAAGTTAGGGGAATGAATCGAAAAACCGGGGAGCTGTTTTTT.

This chain connects TRBV19 to TRBJ1-1, with TRBD1 identical over 9 bases. J gave up 9 bases and V 6 bases, and 8 bases lay outside the gene matches. The CDR3 consists of 13 residues. Germline loops: CDR1 LNHDA, CDR2 SQIVND (reference sequence). CDR3 DNA: TGTGCCAGTAGGTTTATAACAGGGGGCAAAGCTTTCTTT. It encodes CASRFITGGKAFF.

The chain links TRBV2 to TRBJ2-2, with 11 nucleotides matching TRBD2. The CDR3 sequence is 16 residues long. The V gene end was trimmed by 9 bases and the J gene end by 6 bases; junction bases not matched to a gene: 12. Per germline, CDR1 SNHLY and CDR2 FYNNEI. The CDR3 sequence is CASNGPTSGMSGELFF. The CDR3 bases are TGTGCCAGTAACGGGCCGACTAGCGGGATGTCCGGGGAGCTGTTTTTT.

The chain employs TRBV19 and TRBJ2-1, with 8 positions matching TRBD2. This CDR3 is 15 amino acids long. The germline CDR1 and CDR2 sequences are LNHDA and SQIVND (reference sequence). The V segment lost 5 bases and the J segment 9 bases; nucleotides outside the gene matches: 12. CDR3 nucleotides: TGTGCCAGTAGTTCGGGTAGCGGGGTTCCCAGTGAGCAGTTCTTC. Translating it yields CASSSGSGVPSEQFF.

This chain connects TRBV7-9 to TRBJ2-1; 14 nucleotides line up with TRBD2. CDR3 size: 16 residues. The ends lost 3 bases at V and 4 bases at J; junction bases unmatched: 2. Looked up from germline, CDR1 is SEHNR and CDR2 is FQNEAQ (reference sequence). This chain's CDR3 is CASSFRLAGGYNEQFF. The CDR3 DNA is TGTGCCAGCAGCTTCCGACTAGCGGGGGGGTACAATGAGCAGTTCTTC.

V usage is TRBV6-5 and J usage is TRBJ1-2; TRBD1 matches at 7 bases. Germline CDR1 is MNHEY and CDR2 is SVGAGI. V gave up 1 base and J gave up 4 bases; unmatched junction bases: 6. This CDR3 is built from 15 residues. The CDR3 sequence: CASSYLLDRPYGYTF. Here the CDR3 DNA reads TGTGCCAGCAGTTACTTATTGGACAGGCCCTATGGCTACACCTTC.

The gene calls are TRBV6-1 and TRBJ1-2; 9 nucleotides match TRBD1. The V segment lost 2 bases and the J segment 5 bases; nucleotides outside the gene matches: 9. Germline values: CDR1 MNHNS, CDR2 SASEGT. This CDR3 contains 16 residues. CDR3 sequence reads: CASSESGTGKSYGYTF. The DNA for the CDR3 is TGTGCCAGCAGTGAATCCGGGACAGGGAAGAGTTATGGCTACACCTTC.

The chain combines TRBV7-8 with TRBJ2-3, with D perhaps TRBD2 (6 bases). The CDR3 spans 16 residues. In germline, CDR1 is SGHVS, CDR2 FQNEAQ. Trimming left V 5 bases short and J 4 bases short, with 19 bases between. The CDR3 DNA follows: TGTGCCAGCAGCCCTCGGCTAGCGCAAAAAGCAGATACGCAGTATTTT. This codes for CASSPRLAQKADTQYF.

This clone was recorded only once. The chain links TRBV11-2 to TRBJ2-4; D is unclear. The CDR3 has 12 amino acids. Germline V gene data show CDR1 as SGHAT and CDR2 as FQNNGV. Trimming removed 5 bases from V and 7 bases from J, with 9 bases in between. DNA for the CDR3: TGTGCCAGCAGCCCCGGCGGCAACATTCAGTACTTC. Its protein product is CASSPGGNIQYF.

The rearrangement joins TRBV7-9 to TRBJ2-5; maybe TRBD1 (6 bases). The length of the CDR3 is 14 residues. CDR1 SEHNR and CDR2 FQNEAQ come from the germline V gene (reference sequence). V was pared by 0 bases and J by 5 bases, with 10 bases between. CDR3 region: CASSLAGGRETQYF. The CDR3 bases are TGTGCCAGCAGCTTAGCTGGGGGCCGGGAGACCCAGTACTTC.

The chain carries TRBV30 and TRBJ1-2; 8 nucleotides align to TRBD1. Trimming at V came to 5 bases and at J to 4 bases, leaving 6 bases not matched to a gene. CDR1 is GTSNPN, CDR2 SVGIG, per germline (reference sequence). CDR3 length: 13 amino acids. The CDR3 sequence is CAWARQGIYGYTF. For the CDR3, the DNA is TGTGCCTGGGCCCGACAGGGGATCTATGGCTACACCTTC. The variable domain in full, with the rest retrieved from reference TRBV30 and TRBJ1-2, is SQTIHQWPATLVQPVGSPLSLECTVEGTSNPNLYWYRQAAGRGLQLLFYSVGIGQISSEVPQNLSASRPQDRQFILSSKKLLLSDSGFYLCAWARQGIYGYTFGSGTRLTVV.

The count of this clone is one. The chain recombines TRBV7-9 with TRBJ1-6; no reliable D call. Trimming took off 5 bases at V and 10 bases at J, with 12 bases between the two ends. There are 13 residues in the CDR3. Per the germline V gene, CDR1 is SEHNR and CDR2 is FQNEAQ (reference sequence). The CDR3 sequence is CASSPPIFSPLHF. Written as DNA, the CDR3 is TGTGCCAGCAGCCCACCTATATTCTCACCCCTCCACTTT.

V and J are TRBV21-1 and TRBJ2-2; the table's D call TRBD2 went unverified against the DNA. TRBV21-1 is a pseudogene. The CDR3 is 14 residues long. The CDR3 is CASSNCRGTGELFF. The DNA of the CDR3 is TGTGCCAGCAGCAATTGTAGAGGCACCGGGGAGCTGTTTTTT.

The rearrangement uses TRBV4-1 and TRBJ2-5; D unclear. The CDR3 sequence is 15 residues long. V shed 0 bases and J shed 5 bases, with 13 bases lying between them. In germline, CDR1 is MGHRA, CDR2 YSYEKL. This CDR3 reads CASSQDSSRSETQYF. The DNA of the CDR3 is TGCGCCAGCAGCCAAGATTCCTCCCGGTCCGAGACCCAGTACTTC.

The chain couples TRBV9 to TRBJ2-5, with TRBD2 matching over 8 bases. CDR3 length: 16 residues. Looked up from germline, CDR1 is SGDLS and CDR2 is YYNGEE. J gave up 2 bases and V 4 bases, and 10 bases lay outside the gene matches. DNA for the CDR3: TGTGCCAGCAGCCCCCCTGAGCGGGGGCCTCAAGAGACCCAGTACTTC. This codes for CASSPPERGPQETQYF.

This clone was observed once. The chain carries TRBV6-5 and TRBJ1-5; perhaps TRBD1 as D (5 bases). This CDR3 contains 12 residues. V lost 7 bases and J lost 8, with 12 bases in between. CDR1 is MNHEY, CDR2 SVGAGI, per germline. CDR3 sequence (DNA): TGTGCCAGCATTGCAGGGCTAGAGCCCCAGCATTTT. Its translation: CASIAGLEPQHF.

This clone was seen more than once but under ten times. V is TRBV3-1 (or the pseudogene TRBV3-2) and J is TRBJ1-2, with TRBD1 identical over 9 bases. The CDR3 is 15 residues long. Germline-derived CDR1 and CDR2 are LGHDT and YNNKEL (reference sequence). V shed 3 bases and J 3 bases; nucleotides not matched to a gene: 5. The CDR3 is CASSHETGGYYGYTF. The CDR3 DNA follows: TGTGCCAGCAGCCATGAGACAGGGGGGTACTATGGCTACACCTTC.

The genes are TRBV19 and TRBJ2-1; 14 positions agree with TRBD2. There are 14 residues in the CDR3. The ends lost 6 bases at V and 9 bases at J; junction bases unmatched: 4. Germline CDR1 LNHDA, CDR2 SQIVND (reference sequence). The CDR3 DNA sequence: TGTGCCAGTAGGGGACTAGCGGGAGCCCCTGAGCAGTTCTTC. Its translation is CASRGLAGAPEQFF. Full variable domain (missing parts from reference TRBV19 and TRBJ2-1): DGGITQSPKYLFRKEGQNVTLSCEQNLNHDAMYWYRQDPGQGLRLIYYSQIVNDFQKGDIAEGYSVSREKKESFPLTVTSAQKNPTAFYLCASRGLAGAPEQFFGPGTRLTVL.

The rearrangement joins TRBV7-2 to TRBJ2-7; 11 bases line up with TRBD2. From germline, CDR1 is SGHTA and CDR2 FQGNSA. The V and J ends lost 6 bases and 6 bases, in that order; junction bases with no gene match: 10. This CDR3 comprises 15 residues. CDR3 residues: CASSRYSGGAGEQYF. The CDR3 DNA follows: TGTGCCAGCAGTCGATATAGCGGGGGGGCCGGCGAGCAGTACTTC.

This chain joins TRBV5-1 and TRBJ1-1, with D possibly being TRBD1 (5 bases). Between the trimmed V and J ends, which lost 0 bases and 4 bases, there was a span of 13 bases. Germline V gene lookup returns CDR1 SGHRS and CDR2 YFSETQ. This CDR3 comprises 15 residues. The CDR3 region is CASSLVGGVRTEAFF. The CDR3 nucleotides read TGCGCCAGCAGCTTGGTAGGAGGGGTACGCACTGAAGCTTTCTTT.

The V call is TRBV7-3, the J call TRBJ1-2; 12 bases align to TRBD1. The CDR3 contains 16 residues. Unmatched junction bases numbered 6, after V lost 1 base and J lost 6 bases. Germline V gene sequence: CDR1 SGHTA, CDR2 FQGTGA. The CDR3 loop reads CASSLMAGTGGDGYTF. The DNA of the CDR3 is TGTGCCAGCAGCTTAATGGCCGGGACAGGGGGCGATGGCTACACCTTC.

The rearrangement links TRBV12-3 or TRBV12-4 to TRBJ2-1; D possibly corresponds to TRBD2 (5 bases). The CDR3 consists of 12 residues. V lost 7 bases and J 8 bases, leaving 12 bases between the germline ends. The CDR3 DNA is TGTGCCAGCACCCCGGGGTGGGATGAGCAGTTCTTC. Translating gives CASTPGWDEQFF.

This rearrangement joins TRBV12-3 or TRBV12-4 to TRBJ1-2, with D uncertain. The CDR3 consists of 11 residues. V gave up 6 bases and J gave up 6 bases, with 8 bases separating them. As DNA, the CDR3 is TGTGCCAGCAGCCCTTATAATGGCTACACCTTC. Protein: CASSPYNGYTF.

The rearrangement uses TRBV28 and TRBJ2-7; 11 nucleotides match TRBD2. With V trimmed by 6 bases and J by 4 bases, 5 bases remained unmatched. Germline loops: CDR1 MDHEN, CDR2 SYDVKM. CDR3 size: 14 residues. The CDR3: CASRRGLADYEQYF. In nucleotides, the CDR3 is TGTGCCAGCAGACGGGGACTAGCGGATTACGAGCAGTACTTC.

This sequence joins TRBV5-1 and TRBJ2-2; the match to TRBD2 covers 12 bases. The CDR3 is 15 residues long. The trim removed 1 base at V and 5 bases at J, leaving 0 bases unmatched. Germline V gene data show CDR1 as SGHRS and CDR2 as YFSETQ. CDR3 DNA sequence: TGCGCCAGCAGCTTGACTAGCGGGAGGACCGGGGAGCTGTTTTTT. It encodes CASSLTSGRTGELFF.

J is TRBJ2-7 and V is TRBV6-6; possibly TRBD1 for D (5 bases). Germline-derived CDR1 and CDR2 are MNHNY and SVGAGI (reference sequence). This CDR3 is 16 amino acids long. With 2 bases removed from V and 0 bases from J, the gap between germline ends came to 14 bases. For the CDR3, the DNA is TGTGCCAGCAGTTACGCCAACAGGTCCAGCTCCTACGAGCAGTACTTC. Protein sequence: CASSYANRSSSYEQYF.